Only a few counts were recorded for the clone carrying this T cell receptor (beta chain). Its antigen is currently unknown. The source of the sample is a study of post-analysis software for immune sequencing data. Germline V gives CDR1 MNHEY, CDR2 SMNVEV (reference sequence). The CDR3 covers 11 residues. Incorporated into the TCR beta cDNA libraries were unique molecular identifiers, which served to reduce PCR and sequencing biases. TCRdb analysed the PCR reads with MiXCR anew, one entry per CDR3 protein. The sample consists of 750,000 to 950,000 distinct CDR3 sequences, under 70% of them appearing once. Notes on the study in general: Relative to controls, patients had several TRBV segments at higher frequency, with TRBV5-6, TRBV5-1 and TRBV20-1 among these.

Sequenced sample: blood. The clonotype was recovered from a girl aged 5-17 years with multiple sclerosis. The chain couples TRBV27 to TRBJ2-7; D unclear. The J call may be mistaken, given a closer DNA end match to TRBJ2-5. DNA of the CDR3: TGTGCCAGCAGTTTATCGAAGACCCAGTACTTC. This encodes CASSLSKTQYF.